This TCR beta chain is from a study of T cells in Graves' hyperthyroidism and ophthalmopathy. In making diagnoses, clinical symptoms, serum thyroxine and TRAb, thyroid ultrasound and orbital computed tomography were all used. The authors took PBMCs from over 8.5 ml fresh peripheral blood. Germline CDR1 SGDLS, CDR2 YYNGEE. Germline trimming cut 4 bases from V and 1 base from J; bases unmatched to any gene: 15. CDR3 length: 19 amino acids. What was amplified from RNA transcripts were TCR beta CDR3 regions. Carried out on the TCR CDR3, a first-round RT-PCR used the HTBI primer set. TCRdb used MiXCR to reprocess the multiplex PCR reads, holding one entry per CDR3 protein. The sample records hundreds of thousands of distinct CDR3 sequences, about 38% being singletons.

The sequenced material came from blood. J is TRBJ1-1 and V is TRBV9, with TRBD1 matching 11 bases. The sequence derives from a young man with Graves' hyperthyroidism. The CDR3 protein is CASSPDRTGGTAKNTEAFF. The CDR3 coding sequence is TGTGCCAGCAGCCCAGACCGGACAGGGGGCACAGCGAAGAACACTGAAGCTTTCTTT.